The clone carrying this T cell receptor beta chain has at least ten counts. This sample is part of a study of T cells of healthy individuals. From the 5' RACE reads, TCRdb called clonotypes with MiXCR, one entry per CDR3 protein. The profile covers 53,000 or so distinct CDR3 sequences, with approximately 15% appearing a single time and 15% to 20% taken by the ten largest. The origin of this receptor is a human donor in good health.

DNA for the CDR3: TGCAGTGCTAGAGCCCTGTCTGAGGCTAGCACAGATACGCAGTATTTT. This gives the protein CSARALSEASTDTQYF. J is TRBJ2-3 and V is TRBV20-1, with D unclear. V was pared by 1 base and J by 0 bases, with 14 bases between. Germline CDR1 DFQATT, CDR2 SNEGSKA (reference sequence). This CDR3 region has 16 residues.